This TCR beta chain was sequenced for a study of read filtering for tumor transcriptome and immune sequencing. Across the study: RNA-seq yielded only about 85 to 1273 TCR reads, IR-seq about 3.5 to 10.27 million.

The library was built from about 400 ng RNA with molecular barcoded adaptors for alpha/delta and beta/gamma chains. TCRdb used MiXCR to reprocess the reads, holding one entry per CDR3 protein. The table includes some 48,000 distinct CDR3 sequences, around a fifth detected once. CDR1 DFQATT and CDR2 SNEGSKA come from the germline V gene (reference sequence). The germline V and J ends were trimmed by 3 bases and 7 bases, with 4 bases remaining between them. This CDR3 has 11 amino acids. This clonotype was seen many times. Its specificity is not known. Findings of the study overall: About 81.9% of IR-seq clonotypes had one read, totaling around 4% of reads; RNA-seq: about 70% and 40%. Compared with RNA-seq, IR-seq gave much higher clonotype depth and reliability.

V and J are TRBV20-1 and TRBJ2-6; D not resolved. The sequence was collected from a donor at least 40 years old with multiple myeloma. Material for sequencing was a population of CD138-negative cells sorted from bone marrow. CDR3 coding DNA: TGCAGTGCTAGGCGAGCCAACGTCCTGACTTTC. Protein product: CSARRANVLTF.